The present T cell receptor (beta chain) was sequenced within a study of OX40 agonist ivuxolimab in advanced cancers. Overall study context: Three patients had partial responses: one hepatocellular carcinoma, two cutaneous melanoma. Study findings and constraints: Researchers report that CD8+ T cells had, on average, more expanded clones than CD4+.

To note about this clone: Its antigen is currently unknown.

This CDR3 is built from 18 residues. The V gene end was trimmed by 5 bases and the J gene end by 0 bases; junction bases not matched to a gene: 8. In germline, CDR1 is MNHEY, CDR2 SMNVEV (reference sequence). The assay was immunoSEQ multiplex PCR, and TCRdb's table has in-frame clones only and misses some. Of about 68,000 clones listed, 70% to 85% are singletons. V usage is TRBV27 and J usage is TRBJ2-6; 9 bases align to TRBD2. The sequenced sample was CD4+ or CD8+ T cells sorted from blood, obtained in a trial of the OX40 agonist ivuxolimab. The sequence derives from an adult with an advanced solid tumor such as melanoma, head and neck, liver or kidney cancer. The CDR3: CASSVGLATLSGANVLTF. CDR3 DNA: TGTGCCAGCAGTGTCGGACTAGCGACTCTCTCTGGGGCCAACGTCCTGACTTTC.